The rows below give T cell receptor beta chains drawn from one sample of a study of T cell responses to AZD1222 COVID-19 vaccine. Here immunoSEQ multiplex PCR was the method, and the copy in TCRdb shows in-frame clones only, minus some. The sample lists tens of thousands of clones; about nine tenths were seen once. The sequencing here drew on peripheral blood, taken on day 0 of AZD1222 vaccination. These receptors all stem from an adult in good health. Each CDR3 is given with its conserved first and last residue.

j_gene,v_gene,CDR3aa
TRBJ2-5,TRBV7-9,CASSGEGGETQYF
TRBJ1-2,TRBV4-2,CASSQVRQDDGYTF
TRBJ1-1,TRBV7-2,CASSFSGNTEAFF
TRBJ1-3,TRBV30,CAWSVGHSSGNTIYF
TRBJ2-7,TRBV5-4,CASSFTVGEQYF
TRBJ2-1,TRBV19,CASIPPVRGYNEQFF
TRBJ1-6,TRBV5-5,CASSRQGPYNSPLHF
TRBJ2-1,TRBV18,CASSRQGTWDEQFF
TRBJ2-1,TRBV30,CAWSVGDEQFF
TRBJ2-3,TRBV19,CASSRQDTQYF
TRBJ2-1,TRBV7-3,CASSFSTGGNEQFF
TRBJ2-1,TRBV5-4,CASSLISGGSDEQFF
TRBJ1-6,TRBV7-9,CASSLVSAGPLHF
TRBJ2-5,TRBV28,CASSGTGMAETQYF
TRBJ1-3,TRBV9,CASSVTGTGFGNTIYF
TRBJ2-5,TRBV30,CAGRTRNQETQYF
TRBJ2-3,TRBV15,CATTTGQGFSDTQYF
TRBJ1-1,TRBV10-3,CAISNRGGDTEAFF
TRBJ1-3,TRBV7-8,CASSLGSISGNTIYF
TRBJ2-1,TRBV7-9,CASSSNRGYDEQFF
TRBJ1-6,TRBV6-6,CASRGGGSNNSPLHF
TRBJ1-3,TRBV5-1,CASSSGGQERNTIYF
TRBJ2-1,TRBV4-3,CASSESIAPYNEQFF
TRBJ2-3,TRBV24-1,CATGSRATGTDTQYF
TRBJ2-3,TRBV5-1,CASSPGQGQADTQYF
TRBJ1-1,TRBV7-8,CASSLVWLDSELNTEAFF
TRBJ1-6,TRBV28,CASSYGTGNSPLHF
TRBJ2-7,TRBV5-1,CASSYTGVGTDEQYF
TRBJ1-2,TRBV10-2,CASTQGNNYGYTF
TRBJ1-6,TRBV2,CASSLIGGEYNSPLHF
TRBJ2-2,TRBV23-1,CASPQGQILANTGELFF
TRBJ1-1,TRBV18,CATKTTVNTEAFF
TRBJ1-4,TRBV4-3,CASSQDQGFNEKLFF
TRBJ2-3,TRBV6-5,CASSYGGYDWDTQYF
TRBJ1-5,TRBV19,CASSKIPGQRNQPQHF
TRBJ1-2,TRBV14,CASSPLPGTGANYGYTF
TRBJ1-1,TRBV2,CASSARQGRATEAFF
TRBJ2-2,TRBV19,CASTRGGDGGELFF
TRBJ1-5,TRBV28,CASSPRGVRQPQHF
TRBJ1-2,TRBV7-2,CASSQQGINGYTF
TRBJ2-3,TRBV5-4,CASSFTSGGLDTQYF
TRBJ1-3,TRBV19,CASTGGFAGNTIYF
TRBJ1-1,TRBV5-4,CASSLDWGSTEAFF
TRBJ1-6,TRBV5-8,CASSSLGNSPLHF
TRBJ1-1,TRBV7-2,CASSLLGLNTEAFF
TRBJ1-4,TRBV2,CASSVGDRQLFF
TRBJ1-5,TRBV6-2/TRBV6-3,CASSLRRGIEKQPQHF
TRBJ1-3,TRBV6-5,CASRGIASGNTIYF
TRBJ2-2,TRBV27,CASSLGSPDTGELFF
TRBJ1-3,TRBV5-6,CASSWRTSGNTIYF
TRBJ1-3,TRBV30,CAWRPGTGKSNTIYF
TRBJ1-2,TRBV18,CASSRGTTGWEYGYTF
TRBJ1-1,TRBV25-1,CASLGENTEAFF
TRBJ2-5,TRBV15,CATSRDRGYQETQYF